This is a list of T cell receptor beta chains from one sample in a study of blood T cell repertoires in COVID-19. Repertoires were generated with immunoSEQ multiplex PCR, while TCRdb's copy carries only in-frame clones and drops some. This sample has roughly 250,000 clones, with about 89% found just once. The sample comprised peripheral blood. These receptors all come from a man aged 35 to 55 who had recovered from COVID-19. Both conserved end residues are part of each CDR3. Each record gives: CDR3 DNA, CDR3 protein, clone size, D gene, V gene, CDR3 length, J gene. The D gene is left open where the match is weak. Rows give clone size only sometimes, using once, few, many, or a class for an expanded clone.

DNA: TGCAGCGTAGATCCTGGTGGGGGGAATGGCTACACCTTC
CDR3: CSVDPGGGNGYTF
size: .
D: .
V: TRBV29-1
length: 13
J: TRBJ1-2

DNA: TGTGCCAGCACCGCACAGGGGATAGAATCCTACAATGAGCAGTTCTTC
CDR3: CASTAQGIESYNEQFF
size: .
D: TRBD1
V: TRBV28
length: 16
J: TRBJ2-1

DNA: TGTGCCAGCAGTCCCGTGGGGGGGCATTGGCAGCCCCAGCATTTT
CDR3: CASSPVGGHWQPQHF
size: .
D: .
V: TRBV6-5
length: 15
J: TRBJ1-5

DNA: TGCAGCGTCTCCAGGGGGACCTTCGATACGCAGTATTTT
CDR3: CSVSRGTFDTQYF
size: once
D: TRBD1
V: TRBV29-1
length: 13
J: TRBJ2-3

DNA: TGTGCCAGCAGCGTAGCCGGGGACTGGAATCAGCCCCAGCATTTT
CDR3: CASSVAGDWNQPQHF
size: .
D: .
V: TRBV9
length: 15
J: TRBJ1-5

DNA: TGTGCCAGTAGTATAGGGGAGTCTCGTAGGAATCAGCCCCAGCATTTT
CDR3: CASSIGESRRNQPQHF
size: .
D: .
V: TRBV19
length: 16
J: TRBJ1-5

DNA: TGTGCCAGCCGGCGGGATCGCACAGATACGCAGTATTTT
CDR3: CASRRDRTDTQYF
size: .
D: .
V: TRBV9
length: 13
J: TRBJ2-3

DNA: TGTGCCATCACCGGCGGGAGCAACACCGGGGAGCTGTTTTTT
CDR3: CAITGGSNTGELFF
size: .
D: TRBD2
V: TRBV10-3
length: 14
J: TRBJ2-2

DNA: TGTGCCAGCACCGGGACAGGGAAGGAATATGGCTACACCTTC
CDR3: CASTGTGKEYGYTF
size: .
D: TRBD1
V: TRBV6-8
length: 14
J: TRBJ1-2

DNA: TGTGCCAGCAGCCACCTAAGGAGGGGGGGGGCCGGAGATACGCAGTATTTT
CDR3: CASSHLRRGGAGDTQYF
size: .
D: .
V: TRBV14
length: 17
J: TRBJ2-3

DNA: TGTGCCAGCAGTTTACGCCAGTACACCGGGGAGCTGTTTTTT
CDR3: CASSLRQYTGELFF
size: .
D: .
V: TRBV27
length: 14
J: TRBJ2-2

DNA: TGTGCCTGGAAACTGGCAGGCACCACCACAGATACGCAGTATTTT
CDR3: CAWKLAGTTTDTQYF
size: .
D: .
V: TRBV30
length: 15
J: TRBJ2-3

DNA: TGTGCCAGTACCCTCCTAGCGGGTCAACGGGGTGAGCAGTTCTTC
CDR3: CASTLLAGQRGEQFF
size: .
D: TRBD2
V: TRBV19
length: 15
J: TRBJ2-1

DNA: TGTGCCAGCAGGCGGGAGTGGTCAGATACGCAGTATTTT
CDR3: CASRREWSDTQYF
size: .
D: TRBD2
V: TRBV6-5
length: 13
J: TRBJ2-3

DNA: TGTGCCAGCAGCGGGCCGGGACTACGATACAATGAGCAGTTCTTC
CDR3: CASSGPGLRYNEQFF
size: once
D: TRBD2
V: TRBV11-2
length: 15
J: TRBJ2-1

DNA: TGCGCCAGCAGTGAGTGGAGACTAGCGGGAGACGAGCAGTACTTC
CDR3: CASSEWRLAGDEQYF
size: .
D: TRBD2
V: TRBV10-2
length: 15
J: TRBJ2-7

DNA: TGTGCCAGTAGTCCCGGCCTCGGGGCTAATGAAAAACTGTTTTTT
CDR3: CASSPGLGANEKLFF
size: .
D: .
V: TRBV19
length: 15
J: TRBJ1-4

DNA: TGTGCCAGCAGCCAAATCGAGCGGCAGTATTTT
CDR3: CASSQIERQYF
size: .
D: .
V: TRBV3-1/TRBV3-2
length: 11
J: TRBJ2-3

DNA: TGTGCCAGCAGTGACTCGGCGCAGGGGGGTTCTGAAGCTTTCTTT
CDR3: CASSDSAQGGSEAFF
size: many
D: TRBD1
V: TRBV6-4
length: 15
J: TRBJ1-1

DNA: TGTGCCAGCAGCCTAGACTTCTCCCTCGAGCAGTACTTC
CDR3: CASSLDFSLEQYF
size: .
D: .
V: TRBV7-2
length: 13
J: TRBJ2-7

DNA: TGTGCCAGCAGCCTGACGGGAGATTCTGGAAACACCATATATTTT
CDR3: CASSLTGDSGNTIYF
size: .
D: .
V: TRBV11-2
length: 15
J: TRBJ1-3

DNA: TGTGCCAGCAGTTGGAGTTCACCCCTCCACTTT
CDR3: CASSWSSPLHF
size: .
D: .
V: TRBV5-8
length: 11
J: TRBJ1-6

DNA: TGTGCCACCAGCACAAGGCCTAGCGGTACCTACGAGCAGTACTTC
CDR3: CATSTRPSGTYEQYF
size: .
D: TRBD2
V: TRBV15
length: 15
J: TRBJ2-7

DNA: TGTGCCAGCAGCTTGTTGCGACAGACCGACTCTGGGGCCAACGTCCTGACTTTC
CDR3: CASSLLRQTDSGANVLTF
size: .
D: .
V: TRBV5-6
length: 18
J: TRBJ2-6

DNA: TGCGCCAGCAGCTGGAGAGATTCGACTAGCAATGAGCAGTTCTTC
CDR3: CASSWRDSTSNEQFF
size: once
D: .
V: TRBV5-1
length: 15
J: TRBJ2-1

DNA: TGTGCCAGCAGTTTATATGGGACAGGGGATGGCTACACCTTC
CDR3: CASSLYGTGDGYTF
size: .
D: TRBD1
V: TRBV28
length: 14
J: TRBJ1-2

DNA: TGTGCCAGCAGTCTCCCTCTCTACGAGCAGTACTTC
CDR3: CASSLPLYEQYF
size: .
D: .
V: TRBV5-6
length: 12
J: TRBJ2-7

DNA: TGTGCCAGCAGCCAAACTCAAGCGAATGAGCAGTTCTTC
CDR3: CASSQTQANEQFF
size: .
D: .
V: TRBV7-8
length: 13
J: TRBJ2-1

DNA: TGCAGCGTTGGTTCGACTATGCGGGTTGAGCAGTACTTC
CDR3: CSVGSTMRVEQYF
size: .
D: .
V: TRBV29-1
length: 13
J: TRBJ2-7

DNA: TGTGCCAGCCAGAGGCGGGATAGGATCGGCAATCAGCCCCAGCATTTT
CDR3: CASQRRDRIGNQPQHF
size: .
D: .
V: TRBV19
length: 16
J: TRBJ1-5

DNA: TGTGCCAGCAGCTTAGGACAGAGAATGAACACTGAAGCTTTCTTT
CDR3: CASSLGQRMNTEAFF
size: .
D: .
V: TRBV13
length: 15
J: TRBJ1-1

DNA: TGTGCCAGCAGCTGGAAGCACCGCGGGAACACAGATACGCAGTATTTT
CDR3: CASSWKHRGNTDTQYF
size: .
D: .
V: TRBV5-6
length: 16
J: TRBJ2-3

DNA: TGTGCCAGCAGCCAAGTGCGGGGGGGCCTTGGCGAGCAGTACTTC
CDR3: CASSQVRGGLGEQYF
size: .
D: TRBD2
V: TRBV3-1/TRBV3-2
length: 15
J: TRBJ2-7

DNA: TGTGCCAGCAGCTTAGCAGGGGCCGGGGAGACCCAGTACTTC
CDR3: CASSLAGAGETQYF
size: .
D: .
V: TRBV7-9
length: 14
J: TRBJ2-5

DNA: TGCAGTGCTAGGCTACGGGGCGAGCAGTACTTC
CDR3: CSARLRGEQYF
size: .
D: .
V: TRBV20-1
length: 11
J: TRBJ2-7

DNA: TGCAGCGTTGGGACTTCTAACGCCGGGGAGCTGTTTTTT
CDR3: CSVGTSNAGELFF
size: .
D: .
V: TRBV29-1
length: 13
J: TRBJ2-2

DNA: TGTGCCAGCTCCCCAGCGGAGAAGACCCAGTACTTC
CDR3: CASSPAEKTQYF
size: .
D: .
V: TRBV18
length: 12
J: TRBJ2-5

DNA: TGTGCCAGCAGTACGGTAACAGGGCTGACTGAAGCTTTCTTT
CDR3: CASSTVTGLTEAFF
size: .
D: .
V: TRBV6-5
length: 14
J: TRBJ1-1

DNA: TGCGCCAGCAGCCAAGCCAGACAGGGAAACTATGGCTACACCTTC
CDR3: CASSQARQGNYGYTF
size: .
D: TRBD1
V: TRBV4-3
length: 15
J: TRBJ1-2

DNA: TGTGCCAGCCAGGGGTATCCCACAGATACGCAGTATTTT
CDR3: CASQGYPTDTQYF
size: once
D: .
V: TRBV5-6
length: 13
J: TRBJ2-3

DNA: TGTGCCAGCCCAGGACTAATCTCCTACAATGAGCAGTTCTTC
CDR3: CASPGLISYNEQFF
size: .
D: .
V: TRBV2
length: 14
J: TRBJ2-1

DNA: TGTGCCAGCAGCTTAGTCACAGGGCGGTTTGCTGAAGCTTTCTTT
CDR3: CASSLVTGRFAEAFF
size: .
D: .
V: TRBV11-2
length: 15
J: TRBJ1-1

DNA: TGTGCCAGCAGTGCCGGTATCGCTGAAGCTTTCTTT
CDR3: CASSAGIAEAFF
size: once
D: .
V: TRBV25-1
length: 12
J: TRBJ1-1

DNA: TGTGCCAGCAGTCACAGGGGGAAGGAGACCCAGTACTTC
CDR3: CASSHRGKETQYF
size: .
D: TRBD1
V: TRBV6-5
length: 13
J: TRBJ2-5

DNA: TGTGCCAGCAGCGGCGGGGGGTCCGGCTACACCTTC
CDR3: CASSGGGSGYTF
size: few
D: .
V: TRBV5-4
length: 12
J: TRBJ1-2

DNA: TGTGCCAGCAGCCTCTCCACTTTTAGAGATGGCTACACCTTC
CDR3: CASSLSTFRDGYTF
size: .
D: .
V: TRBV27
length: 14
J: TRBJ1-2

DNA: TGTGCCAGCAGCTTTCAGGGGGTTGGCGAGCAGTACTTC
CDR3: CASSFQGVGEQYF
size: .
D: TRBD1
V: TRBV7-9
length: 13
J: TRBJ2-7

DNA: TGTGCCAGTAGTATAGCTAACCTCAGAGGCGAGCAGTACTTC
CDR3: CASSIANLRGEQYF
size: .
D: .
V: TRBV19
length: 14
J: TRBJ2-7